This record looks at one T cell receptor beta chain sequence and its context. This clone's antigen is unknown. The record has no base qualities; no much larger clone is one base away. TCRbeta CDR3 regions were amplified from genomic DNA by means of the immunoSEQ Assay, a bias-controlled multiplex PCR. The paper's processing steps were these. The number of nucleated cells in each sample was estimated from the amplification of reference gene primers within the assay. Sequence reads were collapsed and filtered to measure the absolute abundance of every unique TCRbeta CDR3 rearrangement. For each sample, productive Simpson clonality was calculated as the square root of Simpson's diversity index over productive rearrangements. What TCRdb holds here is the immuneACCESS table cut down to in-frame rearrangements. Part of the clones is not present; checked against another copy, under half of the missing clones reflect an unresolved V gene, and the others are unexplained. D and trimming come from the DNA, and the V and J calls and clone size come from that table. This sample holds around 310,000 clones; approximately 89% were observed only once. About an eighth of the sample is in the top ten clones.

The entry originates in a study of blood T cell repertoires in COVID-19 (TCRdb year 2020). Turning to the overall study: Samples from collaborators originated in the United States, Italy and Spain and spanned both the acute and convalescent phases of COVID-19. The prospective study material was composed of cDNA or gDNA derived from T cells, B-cell-depleted T cells, or PBMCs. Subjects who had been exposed to COVID-19, were actively infected with it, or had recovered from it provided the deeply sampled blood TCRbeta repertoires that made up the dataset. The repertoires were released in a freely available public database meant as a resource for research on the immune response to SARS-CoV-2. Samples came from the ongoing ImmuneRACE study (first 160 participants) plus 1,254 subjects from 6 global collaborators. A de-identified subject ID, COVID-19 status, age in years and sex were almost always included in the sample metadata. Where HLA class I and class II types were available, the types were taken from metadata supplied by the sample provider, not from assay-based typing.

The junction shows trimming of 3 bases on V and 0 bases on J, plus 8 bases between the germline ends. Sequences LNHDA (CDR1) and SQIVND (CDR2) are obtained from the germline V gene (reference sequence). The CDR3, from cysteine to phenylalanine, totals 14 residues. Only the CDR3 DNA stays, 42 bases, in frame from base 1. Overall study results and their limits: The quantity of clinical and demographic metadata differed by source and by participant and was supplied without curation.

Collaborating institutions collected whole blood in K2EDTA tubes following their own protocols. For TCRbeta analysis, collaborators shipped samples in one of three forms: frozen whole blood, isolated PBMCs, or DNA extracted from either of those sample types. The specimen sequenced was peripheral blood. This sequence originates from a woman aged 60-70 years with acute or convalescent COVID-19. The chain is encoded by TRBV19 joined to TRBJ1-2, and perhaps TRBD1 as D gene, on 5 matching bases. The CDR3 corresponds to CASSIPRANYGYTF. The nucleotide sequence is given as TGTGCCAGTAGTATTCCCAGGGCTAACTATGGCTACACCTTC.